These T cell receptor beta chains were read from a single sample in a study of shared clonotypes between healthy human individuals. Profiling relied on immunoSEQ multiplex PCR, and the TCRdb table lists in-frame clones only, not all of them. The top ten hold about 1.6% of the sample, which has about 2.2 million clones, 93% seen once. The specimen sequenced was naive CD8+ T cells from PBMCs. The receptor source for this set is a man in his late teens or twenties in good health. Some clones in this sample may be carry-over from other donors' samples. Each CDR3 is given with its conserved first and last residue.

cdr3_aa	j_call	v_call
CASSFLGLGGNEQFF	TRBJ2-1	TRBV5-6
CASSLAGLNYGYTF	TRBJ1-2	TRBV5-6
CASSVPTGGLEAFF	TRBJ1-1	TRBV9
CATLPGREAEAFF	TRBJ1-1	TRBV10-1
CASSLSPGGLARYNEQFF	TRBJ2-1	TRBV7-8
CASSPSTGMNTEAFF	TRBJ1-1	TRBV7-6
CASSSRGGTEAFF	TRBJ1-1	TRBV7-8
CASSWGLAGGPREQFF	TRBJ2-1	TRBV7-8
CASSLSPGLPRYEQYF	TRBJ2-7	TRBV27
CASSEWQINYGYTF	TRBJ1-2	TRBV6-1
CASSVGSGGSSTDTQYF	TRBJ2-3	TRBV9
CSGSNRGFEAFF	TRBJ1-1	TRBV29-1
CASSQDSVDVMDTQYF	TRBJ2-3	TRBV4-1
CASSVSSGRPFNEQFF	TRBJ2-1	TRBV9
CASSPLDSPSYEQYF	TRBJ2-7	TRBV18
CASSEPGNTYEQYF	-	TRBV2
CSVGVDYEQYF	TRBJ2-7	TRBV29-1
CATRLSVSLNEQFF	TRBJ2-1	TRBV4-3
CASSFGSYSGGEDTQYF	TRBJ2-3	TRBV27
CASSLVRHEQFF	TRBJ2-1	TRBV7-9
CASSLDSKAFF	TRBJ1-1	TRBV5-1
CASTVFVSGSTYEQFF	TRBJ2-1	TRBV28
CASSLGSYEQYF	TRBJ2-7	TRBV7-8
CASSISTGMEYGYTF	TRBJ1-2	TRBV7-6
CASSSPRTGGTEAFF	TRBJ1-1	TRBV28
CASSFLRADRAHHEQYF	TRBJ2-7	TRBV27
CASSLPRISYEQYF	TRBJ2-7	TRBV7-2